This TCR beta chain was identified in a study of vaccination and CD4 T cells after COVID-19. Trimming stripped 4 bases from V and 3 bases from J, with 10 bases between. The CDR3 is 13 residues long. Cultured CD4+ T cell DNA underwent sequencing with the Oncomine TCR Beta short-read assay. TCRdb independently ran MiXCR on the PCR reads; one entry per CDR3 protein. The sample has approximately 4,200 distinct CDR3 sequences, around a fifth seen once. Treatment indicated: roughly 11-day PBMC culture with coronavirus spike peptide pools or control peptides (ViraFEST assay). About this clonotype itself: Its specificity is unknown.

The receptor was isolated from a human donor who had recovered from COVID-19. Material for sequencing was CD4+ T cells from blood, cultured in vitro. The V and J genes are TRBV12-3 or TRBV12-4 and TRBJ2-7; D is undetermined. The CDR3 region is CASSSGFFYEQYF. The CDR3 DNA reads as TGTGCCAGCAGTTCAGGATTTTTCTACGAGCAGTACTTC.